This T cell receptor beta chain is from a study of T cell responses to AZD1222 COVID-19 vaccine. Findings and limits, study-wide: At baseline, seropositivity was found in only 5 to 7 AZD1222 recipients.

This clone has just one count. Its target is unknown. The repertoire was sequenced with immunoSEQ multiplex PCR; TCRdb's copy has only in-frame clones and lacks some. The table shows 160,000 or so clones, with around nine tenths occurring only once. Doses given second, at about 4 or about 12 weeks, were pooled. The clonotype originates from an adult who received the AZD1222 COVID-19 vaccine. The sequenced sample was peripheral blood, obtained 28 days after the second AZD1222 dose.

CDR3 residues: CASSGTTGPNYGYTF. CDR3 DNA sequence: TGTGCCAGCAGCGGAACGACAGGGCCAAACTATGGCTACACCTTC. V usage is TRBV5-4 and J usage is TRBJ1-2; 7 positions match TRBD1. The CDR3 is made up of 15 amino acids. From germline, CDR1 is SGHNT and CDR2 YYREEE (reference sequence). The V segment lost 4 bases and the J segment 2 bases; nucleotides outside the gene matches: 8. Combining the CDR3 with reference TRBV5-4 and TRBJ1-2 gives the whole variable domain ETGVTQSPTHLIKTRGQQVTLRCSSQSGHNTVSWYQQALGQGPQFIFQYYREEENGRGNFPPRFSGLQFPNYSSELNVNALELDDSALYLCASSGTTGPNYGYTFGSGTRLTVV.